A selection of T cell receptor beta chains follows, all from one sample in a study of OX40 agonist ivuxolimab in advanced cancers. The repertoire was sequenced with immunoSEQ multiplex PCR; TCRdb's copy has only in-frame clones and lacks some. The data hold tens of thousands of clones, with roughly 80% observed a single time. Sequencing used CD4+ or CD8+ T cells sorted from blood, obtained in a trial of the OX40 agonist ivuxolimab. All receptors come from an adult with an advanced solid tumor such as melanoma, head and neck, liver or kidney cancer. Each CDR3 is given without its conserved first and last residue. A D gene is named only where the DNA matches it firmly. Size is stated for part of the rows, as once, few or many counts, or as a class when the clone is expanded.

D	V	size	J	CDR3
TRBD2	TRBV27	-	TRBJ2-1	ASSFYIGRANRNEQF
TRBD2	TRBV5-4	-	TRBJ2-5	ASSPTSGQETQY
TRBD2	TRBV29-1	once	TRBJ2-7	SVDLGGYEQY
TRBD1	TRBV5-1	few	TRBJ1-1	ASSSGTGNQRAF
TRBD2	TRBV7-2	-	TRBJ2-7	ASRVSGSNDFGQY
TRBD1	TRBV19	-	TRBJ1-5	ASSLTSLRGQPQH
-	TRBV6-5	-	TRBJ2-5	ASSSRRSMRETQY
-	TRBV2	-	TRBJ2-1	ASSEARVSRTYNEQF
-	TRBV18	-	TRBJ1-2	ASSPQRDNYGYT
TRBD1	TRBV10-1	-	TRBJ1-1	ASSPTGGTEAF
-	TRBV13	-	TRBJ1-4	ASRKTGGEGKLF
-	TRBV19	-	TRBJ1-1	ASRGWRGENTEAF
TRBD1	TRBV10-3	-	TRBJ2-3	AISESGQGALNTQY
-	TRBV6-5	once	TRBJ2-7	ASSYSNRADAQY
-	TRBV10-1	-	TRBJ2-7	ASPPGPDSYEQY
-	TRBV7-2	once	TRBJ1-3	ASSTAFSGNTIY
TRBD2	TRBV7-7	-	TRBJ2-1	ASSLSSGLAYNEQF
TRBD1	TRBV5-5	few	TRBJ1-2	ASSLESTGYYGYT
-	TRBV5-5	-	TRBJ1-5	ASSSGEGASNQPQH
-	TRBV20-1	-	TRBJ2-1	SAPAYNEQF
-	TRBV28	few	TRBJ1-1	ASSPYGRDTEAF
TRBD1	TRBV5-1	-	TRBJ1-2	ASSAWDRGYGYT
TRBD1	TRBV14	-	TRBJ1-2	ASSQAMGQAYGYT
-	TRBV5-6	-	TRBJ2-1	ASSSTYNEQF
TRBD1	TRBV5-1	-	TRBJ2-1	ASSMGWGQGLNEQF
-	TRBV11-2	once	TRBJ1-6	ASRRSTGGSPLH
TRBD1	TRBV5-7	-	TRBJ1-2	ASSWGDRGAYGYT
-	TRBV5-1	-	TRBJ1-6	ASSSDSGNSPLH
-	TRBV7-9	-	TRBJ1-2	ASSLSQENYGYT
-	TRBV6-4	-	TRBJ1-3	ASSPVRGIHSGNTIY
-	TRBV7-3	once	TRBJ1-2	ASSKTGRDGYT
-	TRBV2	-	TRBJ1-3	ASSSVPGNTIY
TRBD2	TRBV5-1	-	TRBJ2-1	ASSPLAGTSSYNEQF
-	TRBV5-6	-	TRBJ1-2	ASSLGAFYGYT
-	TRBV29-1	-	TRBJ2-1	SGNTRDSRRSYNEQF
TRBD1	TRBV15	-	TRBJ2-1	ATSTPGGTGDQNEQF
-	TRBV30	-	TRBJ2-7	AWSRGLGQGFYEQY
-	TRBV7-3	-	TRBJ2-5	ASSFPGEQTQY
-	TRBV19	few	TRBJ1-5	ASSHRGDAANQPQH
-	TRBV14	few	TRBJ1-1	ASSQPGMNTEAF
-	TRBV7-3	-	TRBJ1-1	ASSLTRGQNTEAF
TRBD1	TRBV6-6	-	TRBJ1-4	ASRTGELNEKLF
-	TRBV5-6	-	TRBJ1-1	ASSLWGARFEAF
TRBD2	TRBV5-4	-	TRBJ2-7	ASSSLAGASYEQY
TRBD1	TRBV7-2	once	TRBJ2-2	ASSLGKDRGRTGELF
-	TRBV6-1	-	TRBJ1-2	ASKSPGARDGYT
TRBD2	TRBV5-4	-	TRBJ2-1	ASSSHERGASNEQF
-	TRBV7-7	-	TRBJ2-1	ASSLGGKALNEQF
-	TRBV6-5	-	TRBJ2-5	ASSYIRGAQETQY
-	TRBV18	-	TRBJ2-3	ASSPLALDLDTQY
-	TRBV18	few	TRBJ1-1	ASSLFRENTEAF
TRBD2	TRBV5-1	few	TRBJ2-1	ASSTKASGGPNEQF
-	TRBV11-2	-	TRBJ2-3	ASSLGPLGTDTQY
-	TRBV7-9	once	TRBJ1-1	ASRPGVTEAF
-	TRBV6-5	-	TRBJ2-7	ASSYSRQQSYEQY
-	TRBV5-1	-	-	ASSLVGRLAYEQY
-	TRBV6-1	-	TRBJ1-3	ASSELPRGLYGNTIY
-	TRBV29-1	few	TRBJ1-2	SAKDSFYGYT
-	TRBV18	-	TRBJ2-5	ASSPSSIALETQY
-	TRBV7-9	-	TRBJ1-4	ASSLYGEKLF